This T cell receptor (beta chain) was profiled in a study of blood T cell repertoires in COVID-19 (dated by TCRdb to the early 2020s). Regarding the complete study: Samples from collaborators originated in the United States, Italy and Spain and spanned both the acute and convalescent phases of COVID-19. A de-identified subject ID, COVID-19 status, age in years and sex were almost always included in the sample metadata. Samples came from the ongoing ImmuneRACE study (first 160 participants) plus 1,254 subjects from 6 global collaborators. HLA class I and class II types, where available, came from metadata supplied by the sample provider rather than from assay-based typing. The prospective study material was composed of cDNA or gDNA derived from T cells, B-cell-depleted T cells, or PBMCs. Subjects who had been exposed to COVID-19, were actively infected with it, or had recovered from it provided the deeply sampled blood TCRbeta repertoires that made up the dataset. The repertoires were made available in a free public database intended to serve as a resource for research on the immune response to SARS-CoV-2.

In Seattle, one collaborating source enrolled patients while the infection was active and tracked those patients longitudinally over the course of disease. Each collaborating institution followed its own protocols to collect whole blood in K2EDTA tubes. For TCRbeta analysis, collaborator samples were shipped as frozen whole blood, as isolated PBMCs, or as DNA extracted from either sample type. What the research found in general, with its limitations: The amount of clinical and demographic metadata varied by source and participant and was provided uncurated.

The CDR3 starts with the cysteine, ends with the phenylalanine, and has 14 residues. The read is trimmed to its CDR3 DNA, 42 bases read in frame from base 1. In the germline V gene (reference sequence), CDR1 corresponds to MNHEY and CDR2 to SMNVEV. Trimming leaves V shorter by 5 bases and J shorter by 11 bases, with the junction holding 13 bases beyond the gene matches. As to this clone: Its antigen specificity is not known. No base quality information exists; no much larger clone differs at one position.

TCRbeta CDR3 regions were amplified from genomic DNA by means of the immunoSEQ Assay, a bias-controlled multiplex PCR. The original methods were these. The number of nucleated cells in each sample was estimated by amplification of reference gene primers within the assay. To quantify the absolute abundance of each unique TCRbeta CDR3 rearrangement, sequence reads were collapsed and filtered. Productive Simpson clonality was computed per sample as the square root of Simpson's diversity index over productive rearrangements. The table was pulled from immuneACCESS by TCRdb, which kept in-frame rearrangements only. Such tables lose some clones; where checked, under half of the loss comes from unresolved V genes, and the rest has no known cause. The D gene and trimming were derived from the DNA, and the V and J assignments and clone size from that table. Present in this sample are approximately 200,000 clones, about 81% of which were seen just once. The ten largest clones capture roughly 10% of the sample.

The TCR comes from an elderly woman with COVID-19, enrolled during active disease. Material: peripheral blood. The chain is made from TRBV27 and TRBJ1-1, with 8 bases in between that match TRBD1. The CDR3 protein sequence reads: CASSPRTGYDGAFF. Read as DNA, the sequence is TGTGCCAGCAGTCCAAGGACAGGGTACGATGGGGCTTTCTTT.